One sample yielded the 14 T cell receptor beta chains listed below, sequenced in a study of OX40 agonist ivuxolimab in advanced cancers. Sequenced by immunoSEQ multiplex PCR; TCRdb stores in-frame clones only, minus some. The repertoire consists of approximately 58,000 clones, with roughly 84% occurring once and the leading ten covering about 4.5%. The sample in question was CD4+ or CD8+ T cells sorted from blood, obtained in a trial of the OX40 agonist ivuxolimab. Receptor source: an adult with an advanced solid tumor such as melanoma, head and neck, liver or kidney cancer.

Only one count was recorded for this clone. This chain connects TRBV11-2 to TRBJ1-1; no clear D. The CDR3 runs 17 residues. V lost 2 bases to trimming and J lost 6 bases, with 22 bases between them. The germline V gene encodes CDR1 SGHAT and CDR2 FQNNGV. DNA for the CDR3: TGTGCCAGCAGCTTACTGAGCTGGTCCTCATTGGGCGCTGAAGCTTTCTTT. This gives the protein CASSLLSWSSLGAEAFF.

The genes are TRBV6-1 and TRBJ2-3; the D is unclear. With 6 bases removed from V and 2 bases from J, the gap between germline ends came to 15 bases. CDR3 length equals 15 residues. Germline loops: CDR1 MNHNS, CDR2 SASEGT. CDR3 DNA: TGTGCCAGCAGACTAAGATGGTCCTCCACAGATACGCAGTATTTT. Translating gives CASRLRWSSTDTQYF.

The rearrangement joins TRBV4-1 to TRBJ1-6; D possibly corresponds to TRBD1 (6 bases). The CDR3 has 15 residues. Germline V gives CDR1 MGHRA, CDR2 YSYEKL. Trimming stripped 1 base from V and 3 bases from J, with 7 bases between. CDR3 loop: CASSQGRGYNSPLHF. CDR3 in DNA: TGCGCCAGCAGCCAAGGCAGGGGCTATAATTCACCCCTCCACTTT.

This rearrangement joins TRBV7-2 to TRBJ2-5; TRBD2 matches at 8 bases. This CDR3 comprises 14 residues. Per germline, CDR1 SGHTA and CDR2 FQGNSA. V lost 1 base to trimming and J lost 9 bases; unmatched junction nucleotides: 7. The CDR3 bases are TGTGCCAGCAGCTTAGATGGCTCCGGGGGGGCCCAGTACTTC. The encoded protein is CASSLDGSGGAQYF.

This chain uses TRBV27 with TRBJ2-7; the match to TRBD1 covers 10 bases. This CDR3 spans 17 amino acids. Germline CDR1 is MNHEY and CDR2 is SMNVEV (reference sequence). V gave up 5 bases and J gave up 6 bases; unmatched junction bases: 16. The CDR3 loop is CASSTWRGQGGKGEQYF. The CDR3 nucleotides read TGTGCCAGCAGTACCTGGCGTGGACAGGGGGGGAAAGGCGAGCAGTACTTC.

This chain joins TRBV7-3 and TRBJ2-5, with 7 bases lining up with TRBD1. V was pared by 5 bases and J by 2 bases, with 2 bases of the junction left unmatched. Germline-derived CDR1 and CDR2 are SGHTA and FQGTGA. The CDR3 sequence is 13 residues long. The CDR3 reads CASSPGQQETQYF. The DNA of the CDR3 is TGTGCCAGCAGCCCGGGACAGCAAGAGACCCAGTACTTC. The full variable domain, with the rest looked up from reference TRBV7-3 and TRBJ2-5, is GAGVSQTPSNKVTEKGKYVELRCDPISGHTALYWYRQSLGQGPEFLIYFQGTGAADDSGLPNDRFFAVRPEGSVSTLKIQRTERGDSAVYLCASSPGQQETQYFGPGTRLLVL.

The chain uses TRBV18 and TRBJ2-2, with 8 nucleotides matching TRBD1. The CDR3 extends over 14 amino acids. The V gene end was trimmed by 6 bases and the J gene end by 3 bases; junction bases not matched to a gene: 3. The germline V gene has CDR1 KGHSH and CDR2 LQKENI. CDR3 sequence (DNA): TGTGCCAGCTCCCAGGGACAGGACACCGGGGAGCTGTTTTTT. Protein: CASSQGQDTGELFF.

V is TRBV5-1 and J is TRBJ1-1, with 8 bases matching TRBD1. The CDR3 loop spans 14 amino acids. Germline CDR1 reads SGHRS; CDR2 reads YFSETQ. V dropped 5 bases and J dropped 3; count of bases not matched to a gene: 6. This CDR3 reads CASRTTGEDTEAFF. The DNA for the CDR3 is TGCGCCAGCAGAACGACAGGGGAGGACACTGAAGCTTTCTTT.

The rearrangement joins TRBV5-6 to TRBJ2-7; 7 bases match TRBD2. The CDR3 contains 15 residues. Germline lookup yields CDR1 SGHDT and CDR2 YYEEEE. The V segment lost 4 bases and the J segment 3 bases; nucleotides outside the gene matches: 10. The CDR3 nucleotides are TGTGCCAGCAGCATTCGGGGCGGGAGATTCTACGAGCAGTACTTC. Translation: CASSIRGGRFYEQYF. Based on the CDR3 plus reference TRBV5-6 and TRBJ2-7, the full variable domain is DAGVTQSPTHLIKTRGQQVTLRCSPKSGHDTVSWYQQALGQGPQFIFQYYEEEERQRGNFPDRFSGHQFPNYSSELNVNALLLGDSALYLCASSIRGGRFYEQYFGPGTRLTVT.

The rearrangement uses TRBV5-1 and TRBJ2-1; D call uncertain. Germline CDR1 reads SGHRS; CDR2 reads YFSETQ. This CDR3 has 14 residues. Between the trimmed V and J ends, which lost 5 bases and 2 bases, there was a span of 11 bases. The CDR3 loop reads CASRKAEAYNEQFF. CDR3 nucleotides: TGCGCCAGCAGGAAAGCAGAAGCCTACAATGAGCAGTTCTTC.

CDR3 loop: CASSLLGSSYEQYF. The CDR3 DNA follows: TGTGCCAGCAGCTTATTAGGGAGCTCCTACGAGCAGTACTTC. The rearrangement links TRBV7-2 to TRBJ2-7; D might be TRBD2 (5 bases). Per germline, CDR1 SGHTA and CDR2 FQGNSA. Deletions cut 2 bases from V and 0 bases from J, with 8 bases between. The CDR3 covers 14 residues.

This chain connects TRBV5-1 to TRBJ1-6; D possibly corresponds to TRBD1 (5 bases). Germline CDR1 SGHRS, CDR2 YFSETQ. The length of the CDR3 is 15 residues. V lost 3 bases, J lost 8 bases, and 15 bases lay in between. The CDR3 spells CASSYGGTSDSPLHF. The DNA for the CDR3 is TGCGCCAGCAGCTACGGGGGGACCTCGGATTCACCCCTCCACTTT.

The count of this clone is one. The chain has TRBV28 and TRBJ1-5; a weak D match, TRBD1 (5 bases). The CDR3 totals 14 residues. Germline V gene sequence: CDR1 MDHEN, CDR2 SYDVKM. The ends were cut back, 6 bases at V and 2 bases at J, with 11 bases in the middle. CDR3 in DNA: TGTGCCAGCAGACCTGGGGGGGGCAATCAGCCCCAGCATTTT. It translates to CASRPGGGNQPQHF.

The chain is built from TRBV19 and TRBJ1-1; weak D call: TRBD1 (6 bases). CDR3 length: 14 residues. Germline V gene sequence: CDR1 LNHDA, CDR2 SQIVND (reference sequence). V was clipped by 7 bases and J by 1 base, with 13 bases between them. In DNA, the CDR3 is TGTGCCAGTACCCCGGACAGAAAGAACACTGAAGCTTTCTTT. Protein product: CASTPDRKNTEAFF.